Reported below is one T cell receptor (beta chain). Antigen: not known. This table comes from immunoSEQ multiplex PCR, and its TCRdb copy is limited to in-frame clones, with some not included. The table includes nearly 2 million clones, about 95% detected once. This sample was taken from a study of shared clonotypes between healthy human individuals. Findings of the study overall: Tissue TCR repertoires likely differ from these blood-only repertoires. Among the subsets, naive ones generally showed larger estimated richness than memory ones. Since donors were few, the genetic and exposure-history diversity represented was limited.

Per the germline V gene, CDR1 is LNHDA and CDR2 is SQIVND (reference sequence). V shed 5 bases and J shed 3 bases, with 17 bases lying between them. The CDR3 covers 15 residues. Naive CD8 isolation took CD45RO-negative cells positively selected for CCR7 and excluded terminally differentiated effector memory CD45RA+ cells. Sequenced input: naive CD8+ T cells sorted from blood. This TCR came from a young man in good health. V and J are TRBV19 and TRBJ2-7, with D perhaps TRBD1 or TRBD2 (5 bases each). The CDR3 spells CASSLVGEPGYEQYF. The CDR3 DNA is TGTGCCAGTAGTTTGGTGGGGGAGCCCGGCTACGAGCAGTACTTC.